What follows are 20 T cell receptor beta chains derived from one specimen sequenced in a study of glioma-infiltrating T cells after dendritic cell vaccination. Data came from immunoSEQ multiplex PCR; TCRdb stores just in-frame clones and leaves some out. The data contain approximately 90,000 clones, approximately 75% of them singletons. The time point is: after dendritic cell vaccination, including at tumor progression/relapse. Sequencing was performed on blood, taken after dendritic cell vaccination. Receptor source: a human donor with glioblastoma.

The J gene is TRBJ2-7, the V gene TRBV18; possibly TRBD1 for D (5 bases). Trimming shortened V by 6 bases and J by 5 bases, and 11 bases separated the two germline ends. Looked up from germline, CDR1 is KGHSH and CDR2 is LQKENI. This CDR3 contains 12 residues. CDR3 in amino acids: CASSQGVHEQYV. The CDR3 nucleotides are TGTGCCAGCTCCCAAGGGGTGCACGAGCAGTACGTC.

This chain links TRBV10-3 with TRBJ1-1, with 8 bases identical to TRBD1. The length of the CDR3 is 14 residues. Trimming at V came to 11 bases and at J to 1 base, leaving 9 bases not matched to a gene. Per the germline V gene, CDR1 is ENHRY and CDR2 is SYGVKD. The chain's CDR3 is CAADSQGANTEAFF. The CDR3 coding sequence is TGTGCCGCCGACTCTCAGGGGGCGAACACTGAAGCTTTCTTT.

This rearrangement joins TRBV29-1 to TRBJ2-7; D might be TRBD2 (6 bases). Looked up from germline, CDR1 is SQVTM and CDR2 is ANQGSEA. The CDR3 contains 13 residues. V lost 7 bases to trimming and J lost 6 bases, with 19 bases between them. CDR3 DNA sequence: TGCAGCGGAGCCGGGGGACCCCTTAGCGAGCAGTACTTC. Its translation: CSGAGGPLSEQYF.

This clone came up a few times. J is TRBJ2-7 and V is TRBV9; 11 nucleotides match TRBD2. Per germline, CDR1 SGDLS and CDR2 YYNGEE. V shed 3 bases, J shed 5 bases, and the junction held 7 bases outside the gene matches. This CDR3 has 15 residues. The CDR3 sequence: CASSGLSGGGHEQYF. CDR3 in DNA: TGTGCCAGCAGCGGCCTTAGCGGGGGGGGGCACGAGCAGTACTTC.

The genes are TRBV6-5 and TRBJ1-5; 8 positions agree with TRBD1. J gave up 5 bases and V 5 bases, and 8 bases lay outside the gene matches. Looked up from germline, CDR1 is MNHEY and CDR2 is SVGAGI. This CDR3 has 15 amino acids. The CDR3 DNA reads TGTGCCAGCAGTGGCAACAGGGGGGGCGATCAGCCCCAGCATTTT. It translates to CASSGNRGGDQPQHF.

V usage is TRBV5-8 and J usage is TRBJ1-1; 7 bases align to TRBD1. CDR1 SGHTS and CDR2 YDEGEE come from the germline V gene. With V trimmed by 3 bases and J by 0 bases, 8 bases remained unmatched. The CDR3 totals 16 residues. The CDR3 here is CASSWIQGIVNTEAFF. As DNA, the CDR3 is TGTGCCAGCAGCTGGATACAGGGGATAGTGAACACTGAAGCTTTCTTT.

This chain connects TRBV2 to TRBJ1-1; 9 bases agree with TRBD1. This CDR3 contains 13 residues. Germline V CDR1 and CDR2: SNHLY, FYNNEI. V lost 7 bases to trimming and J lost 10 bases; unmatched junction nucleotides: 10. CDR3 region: CASTSLPGQGAFF. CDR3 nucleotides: TGTGCCAGCACCTCATTACCGGGACAGGGAGCTTTCTTT. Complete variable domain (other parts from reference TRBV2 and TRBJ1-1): EPEVTQTPSHQVTQMGQEVILRCVPISNHLYFYWYRQILGQKVEFLVSFYNNEISEKSEIFDDQFSVERPDGSNFTLKIRSTKLEDSAMYFCASTSLPGQGAFFGQGTRLTVV.

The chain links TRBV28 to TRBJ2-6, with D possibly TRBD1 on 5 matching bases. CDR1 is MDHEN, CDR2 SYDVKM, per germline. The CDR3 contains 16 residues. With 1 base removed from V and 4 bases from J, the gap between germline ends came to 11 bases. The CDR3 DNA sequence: TGTGCCAGCAGTTTATACGCAGGGTCCGGGGCCAACGTCCTGACTTTC. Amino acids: CASSLYAGSGANVLTF. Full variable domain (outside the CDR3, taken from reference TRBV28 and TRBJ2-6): DVKVTQSSRYLVKRTGEKVFLECVQDMDHENMFWYRQDPGLGLRLIYFSYDVKMKEKGDIPEGYSVSREKKERFSLILESASTNQTSMYLCASSLYAGSGANVLTFGAGSRLTVL.

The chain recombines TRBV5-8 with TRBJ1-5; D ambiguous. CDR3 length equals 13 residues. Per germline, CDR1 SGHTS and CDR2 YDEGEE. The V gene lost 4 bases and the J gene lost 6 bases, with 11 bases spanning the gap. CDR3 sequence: CASSVGVIQPQHF. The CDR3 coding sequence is TGTGCCAGCAGCGTTGGAGTGATTCAGCCCCAGCATTTT. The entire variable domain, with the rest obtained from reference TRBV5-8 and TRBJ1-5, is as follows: EAGVTQSPTHLIKTRGQQATLRCSPISGHTSVYWYQQALGLGLQFLLWYDEGEERNRGNFPPRFSGRQFPNYSSELNVNALELEDSALYLCASSVGVIQPQHFGDGTRLSIL.

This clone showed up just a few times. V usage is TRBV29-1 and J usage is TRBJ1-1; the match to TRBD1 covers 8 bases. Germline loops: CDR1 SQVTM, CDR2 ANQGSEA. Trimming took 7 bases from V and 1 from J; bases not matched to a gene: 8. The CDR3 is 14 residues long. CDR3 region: CSGSGTGGNTEAFF. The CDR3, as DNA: TGCAGCGGGTCTGGGACAGGCGGGAACACTGAAGCTTTCTTT.

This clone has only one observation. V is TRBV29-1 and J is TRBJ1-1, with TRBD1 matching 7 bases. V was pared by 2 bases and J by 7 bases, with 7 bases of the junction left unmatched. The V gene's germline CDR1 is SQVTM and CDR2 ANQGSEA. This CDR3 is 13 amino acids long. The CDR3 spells CSVERTGESEAFF. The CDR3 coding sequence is TGCAGCGTTGAACGCACAGGGGAAAGTGAAGCTTTCTTT.

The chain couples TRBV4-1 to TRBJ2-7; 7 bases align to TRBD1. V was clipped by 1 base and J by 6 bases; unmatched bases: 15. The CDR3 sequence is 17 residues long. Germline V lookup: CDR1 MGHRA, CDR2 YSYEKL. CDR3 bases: TGCGCCAGCAGCCAAGTTTACGGGACAGATCCGATCGGCGAGCAGTACTTC. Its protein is CASSQVYGTDPIGEQYF.

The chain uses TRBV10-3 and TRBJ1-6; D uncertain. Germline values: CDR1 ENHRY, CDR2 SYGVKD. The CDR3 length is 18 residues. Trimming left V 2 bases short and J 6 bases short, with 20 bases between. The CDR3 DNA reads TGTGCCATCAGTGAGCCTACTTCTCCGGGGAGGAGTAATTCACCCCTCCACTTT. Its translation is CAISEPTSPGRSNSPLHF.

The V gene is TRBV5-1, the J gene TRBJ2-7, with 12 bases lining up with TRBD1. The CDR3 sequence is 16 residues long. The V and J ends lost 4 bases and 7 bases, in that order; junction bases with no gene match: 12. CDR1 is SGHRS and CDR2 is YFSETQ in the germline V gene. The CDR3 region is CASSPAGQGAQGEQYV. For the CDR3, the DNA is TGCGCCAGCAGCCCTGCGGGACAGGGGGCCCAAGGGGAGCAGTACGTC.

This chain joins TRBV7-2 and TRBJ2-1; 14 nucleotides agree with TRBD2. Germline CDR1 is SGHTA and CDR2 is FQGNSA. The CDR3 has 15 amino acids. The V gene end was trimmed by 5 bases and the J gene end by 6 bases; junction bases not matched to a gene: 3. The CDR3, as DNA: TGTGCCAGCAGCCGACTAGCGGGAGGGTTCAATGAGCAGTTCTTC. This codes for CASSRLAGGFNEQFF.

In nucleotides, the CDR3 is TGCGCCAGCAGCCAAGATGTGCGGGAGGGAAGGGAGCAGTTCTTC. This gives the protein CASSQDVREGREQFF. The chain uses TRBV4-1 and TRBJ2-1; 9 bases line up with TRBD2. The CDR3 totals 15 residues. Trimming at V came to 0 bases and at J to 10 bases, leaving 7 bases not matched to a gene. Looked up from germline, CDR1 is MGHRA and CDR2 is YSYEKL.

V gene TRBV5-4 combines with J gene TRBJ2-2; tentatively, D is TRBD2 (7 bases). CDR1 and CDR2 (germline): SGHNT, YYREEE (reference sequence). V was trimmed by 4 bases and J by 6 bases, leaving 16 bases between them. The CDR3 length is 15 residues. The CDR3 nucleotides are TGTGCCAGCAGCCCCCAGGGGACTACCCCCGGGGAGCTGTTTTTT. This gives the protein CASSPQGTTPGELFF.

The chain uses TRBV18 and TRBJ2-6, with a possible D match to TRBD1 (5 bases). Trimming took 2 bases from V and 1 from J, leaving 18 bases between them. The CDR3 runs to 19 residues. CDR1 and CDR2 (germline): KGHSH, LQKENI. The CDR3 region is CASSPSTGSRESGANVLTF. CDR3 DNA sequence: TGTGCCAGCTCACCAAGTACAGGTTCGCGTGAGTCTGGGGCCAACGTCCTGACTTTC.

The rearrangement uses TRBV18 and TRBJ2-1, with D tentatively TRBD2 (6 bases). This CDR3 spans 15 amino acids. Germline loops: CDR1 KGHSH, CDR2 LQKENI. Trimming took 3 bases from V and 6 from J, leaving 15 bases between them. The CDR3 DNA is TGTGCCAGCTCACCCTCTAGCGCCTCCAGCAATGAGCAGTTCTTC. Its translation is CASSPSSASSNEQFF.

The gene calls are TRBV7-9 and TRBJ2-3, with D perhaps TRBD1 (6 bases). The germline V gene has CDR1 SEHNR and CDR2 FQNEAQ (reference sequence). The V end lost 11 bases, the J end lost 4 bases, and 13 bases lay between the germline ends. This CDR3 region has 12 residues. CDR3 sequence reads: CALRGVPDTQYF. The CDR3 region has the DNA TGTGCCCTCAGGGGAGTTCCAGATACGCAGTATTTT.